The 15 T cell receptor beta chains given below trace back to one sample, sequenced in a study of blood T cell repertoires in COVID-19. Generated by immunoSEQ multiplex PCR, the TCRdb table keeps only in-frame clones and is missing some. Of about 330,000 clones listed, approximately 88% are singletons. Sequencing was carried out using peripheral blood. These receptors were collected from a man aged 18 to 35 who had recovered from COVID-19.

V gene TRBV10-3 combines with J gene TRBJ1-3; D ambiguous. This CDR3 has 15 residues. Looked up from germline, CDR1 is ENHRY and CDR2 is SYGVKD. V gave up 7 bases and J gave up 4 bases, with 17 bases separating them. The CDR3 sequence: CAINPQHTQGNTIYF. Written as DNA, the CDR3 is TGTGCCATCAATCCCCAACATACCCAGGGAAACACCATATATTTT.

The V call is TRBV29-1, the J call TRBJ2-1; 13 bases align to TRBD2. Per germline, CDR1 SQVTM and CDR2 ANQGSEA. This CDR3 contains 17 residues. Unmatched junction bases numbered 8, after V lost 6 bases and J lost 0 bases. The CDR3 nucleotides are TGCAGCGTCCCCGGGACTAGCGGGAAGAGCTCCTACAATGAGCAGTTCTTC. As protein: CSVPGTSGKSSYNEQFF.

CDR3 nucleotides: TGTGCCAGCAGCCAAATAACCGGGACTAGCGGGAGGCGCACAGATACGCAGTATTTT. Translated: CASSQITGTSGRRTDTQYF. The chain recombines TRBV11-2 with TRBJ2-3; 15 bases fit TRBD2. CDR1 and CDR2 from the germline V gene are SGHAT and FQNNGV. The ends lost 5 bases at V and 1 base at J; junction bases unmatched: 10. This CDR3 region has 19 residues.

The chain recombines TRBV6-1 with TRBJ2-1; the D is unclear. CDR1 and CDR2 (germline): MNHNS, SASEGT. Trimming stripped 4 bases from V and 0 bases from J, with 13 bases between. The CDR3 is 16 amino acids. CDR3 loop: CASSGPFRSSYNEQFF. Here the CDR3 DNA reads TGTGCCAGCAGTGGTCCGTTCCGGAGCTCCTACAATGAGCAGTTCTTC.

The gene calls are TRBV7-9 and TRBJ1-2; 8 bases line up with TRBD1. V was pared by 5 bases and J by 7 bases, with 6 bases of the junction left unmatched. CDR1 and CDR2 (germline): SEHNR, FQNEAQ (reference sequence). The length of the CDR3 is 13 residues. CDR3 in DNA: TGTGCCAGCAGCCCGACAGGGGAGGCTGGCTACACCTTC. Translated: CASSPTGEAGYTF.

This sequence joins TRBV10-3 and TRBJ2-2; D is ambiguous. The germline V gene encodes CDR1 ENHRY and CDR2 SYGVKD. CDR3 length: 16 residues. V was trimmed by 3 bases and J by 5 bases, leaving 16 bases between them. CDR3 region: CAISDFNSRGTGELFF. In DNA form, the CDR3 reads TGTGCCATCAGTGATTTTAACAGCCGTGGAACCGGGGAGCTGTTTTTT.

The DNA of the CDR3 is TGTGCCAGCAGCCAAGGTGTGGCCTCCTACGAGCAGTACTTC. Translation gives CASSQGVASYEQYF. J is TRBJ2-7 and V is TRBV3-1 (or the pseudogene TRBV3-2); D is undetermined. This CDR3 region has 14 residues. Germline V gene lookup returns CDR1 LGHDT and CDR2 YNNKEL (reference sequence). The ends were cut back, 1 base at V and 0 bases at J, with 7 bases in the middle.

The V and J genes are TRBV7-3 and TRBJ2-5, with D tentatively TRBD1 (6 bases). The CDR3 runs to 16 residues. V was pared by 3 bases and J by 4 bases, with 18 bases between. The germline CDR1 and CDR2 sequences are SGHTA and FQGTGA. CDR3: CASSLTPTGRGETQYF. The CDR3 nucleotides are TGTGCCAGCAGCTTGACCCCGACAGGCAGGGGAGAGACCCAGTACTTC.

The V and J genes are TRBV6-5 and TRBJ1-5, with D tentatively TRBD1 (6 bases). The CDR3 spans 13 residues. Deletions cut 5 bases from V and 1 base from J, with 6 bases between. CDR1 is MNHEY, CDR2 SVGAGI, per germline. The CDR3 loop reads CASSTGSNQPQHF. Here the CDR3 DNA reads TGTGCCAGCAGTACAGGGAGCAATCAGCCCCAGCATTTT.

The chain recombines TRBV2 with TRBJ2-7; TRBD2 agrees at 14 bases. The CDR3 extends over 16 amino acids. Germline V gene data show CDR1 as SNHLY and CDR2 as FYNNEI. The J segment lost 4 bases and the V segment lost 0 bases, leaving 2 bases of the junction unmatched. Here the CDR3 DNA reads TGTGCCAGCAGTGAAGCGGGACTAGCGGGAGCTTACGAGCAGTACTTC. Translating gives CASSEAGLAGAYEQYF.

The chain employs TRBV2 and TRBJ2-4, with TRBD1 matching 7 bases. Trimming removed 6 bases from V and 11 bases from J; junction bases left unmatched: 13. Germline loops: CDR1 SNHLY, CDR2 FYNNEI. The CDR3 totals 14 residues. The CDR3: CASRSYRGPRVQYF. The CDR3 nucleotides are TGTGCCAGCAGATCCTACAGGGGCCCCAGGGTTCAGTACTTC.

The CDR3 here is CASSYARELYNEQFF. The CDR3 region has the DNA TGTGCCAGCAGCTACGCGAGGGAACTTTACAATGAGCAGTTCTTC. This rearrangement joins TRBV7-9 to TRBJ2-1; the D gene is possibly TRBD2 (5 bases). CDR3 length equals 15 residues. The V end lost 4 bases, the J end lost 4 bases, and 14 bases lay between the germline ends. Germline values: CDR1 SEHNR, CDR2 FQNEAQ (reference sequence).

The chain couples TRBV14 to TRBJ1-4; D possibly corresponds to TRBD1 (5 bases). The CDR3 is 15 residues long. V lost 1 base, J lost 8 bases, and 14 bases lay in between. Germline loops: CDR1 SGHDN, CDR2 FVKESK. The CDR3 DNA sequence: TGTGCCAGCAGCCAAGGACAGTGGGCAGGAGAAAAACTGTTTTTT. Amino acids: CASSQGQWAGEKLFF. The full variable domain, completed using reference TRBV14 and TRBJ1-4, is EAGVTQFPSHSVIEKGQTVTLRCDPISGHDNLYWYRRVMGKEIKFLLHFVKESKQDESGMPNNRFLAERTGGTYSTLKVQPAELEDSGVYFCASSQGQWAGEKLFFGSGTQLSVL.

The table lists this clone with a count of one. The chain joins TRBV13 to TRBJ2-1; D perhaps matches TRBD1 (5 bases). CDR1 and CDR2 (germline): PRHDT, FYEKMQ (reference sequence). The CDR3 is made up of 12 amino acids. V was cut by 5 bases and J by 9 bases, with 11 bases left in between. Here the CDR3 DNA reads TGTGCCAGCAGCGTCCAGGGCGGTGAGCAGTTCTTC. This gives the protein CASSVQGGEQFF.

The rearrangement uses TRBV27 and TRBJ2-3; 9 nucleotides align to TRBD2. Germline assignment: CDR1 MNHEY and CDR2 SMNVEV (reference sequence). Germline trimming cut 6 bases from V and 2 bases from J; bases unmatched to any gene: 12. There are 17 residues in the CDR3. This CDR3 is CASSPYIAGELTDTQYF. Here the CDR3 DNA reads TGTGCCAGCAGCCCTTATATAGCGGGGGAGCTCACAGATACGCAGTATTTT.